Presented here are 30 T cell receptor beta chains from one specimen sequenced in a study of radiotherapy plus CTLA-4 blockade in lung cancer. This table comes from immunoSEQ multiplex PCR, and its TCRdb copy is limited to in-frame clones, with some not included. The table includes about 95,000 clones, under 90% detected once. The specimen comprised peripheral blood, sampled from a patient treated with radiotherapy plus ipilimumab. The receptor set was obtained from a human donor with non-small cell lung cancer who had stable disease on radiotherapy plus ipilimumab.

This clone was observed a handful of times. The chain has TRBV21-1 and TRBJ2-7; the table's D call TRBD2 went unverified against the DNA. TRBV21-1 is noted as a pseudogene. This CDR3 has 20 amino acids. The CDR3 coding sequence is TGTGCCAGCAGCAAAAGGGGGGGCTCCAGGCAGCTAGCGGGAACATACGAGCAGTACTTC. Protein sequence: CASSKRGGSRQLAGTYEQYF.

V is TRBV2 and J is TRBJ2-3, with D unresolved. CDR3 length equals 14 residues. Trimming removed 4 bases at V and 2 bases at J, with 10 bases between. Germline CDR1 is SNHLY and CDR2 is FYNNEI. CDR3 region: CASSGGSSTDTQYF. CDR3 DNA: TGTGCCAGCAGTGGAGGCAGCTCCACAGATACGCAGTATTTT. The variable domain in full, completed from reference TRBV2 and TRBJ2-3, reads EPEVTQTPSHQVTQMGQEVILRCVPISNHLYFYWYRQILGQKVEFLVSFYNNEISEKSEIFDDQFSVERPDGSNFTLKIRSTKLEDSAMYFCASSGGSSTDTQYFGPGTRLTVL.

J is TRBJ1-6 and V is TRBV15; TRBD1 agrees at 9 bases. The CDR3 totals 16 residues. The germline CDR1 and CDR2 sequences are LNHNV and YYDKDF (reference sequence). With V trimmed by 1 base and J by 5 bases, 3 bases remained unmatched. The CDR3 DNA follows: TGTGCCACCAGCAGAGTACGGGACAGGGATAATTCACCCCTCCACTTT. It specifies CATSRVRDRDNSPLHF.

V gene TRBV18 combines with J gene TRBJ1-4, with D possibly matching TRBD1 (6 bases). The CDR3 has 16 residues. Germline V CDR1 and CDR2: KGHSH, LQKENI. The ends were cut back, 3 bases at V and 7 bases at J, with 18 bases in the middle. The CDR3 DNA sequence: TGTGCCAGCTCACCTTCCGCTGGGGGGGGCGGTGAAAAACTGTTTTTT. Residues: CASSPSAGGGGEKLFF.

V usage is TRBV10-2 and J usage is TRBJ1-5, with a weak D call TRBD1 (6 bases). Germline CDR1 is WSHSY and CDR2 is SAAADI. The V and J ends lost 4 bases and 4 bases respectively, with 14 bases between them. The CDR3 covers 15 residues. CDR3: CASSGGGGINQPQHF. DNA for the CDR3: TGCGCCAGCAGTGGCGGAGGGGGGATAAATCAGCCCCAGCATTTT.

The genes are TRBV5-6 and TRBJ1-1, with a tentative D call TRBD1 (5 bases). The CDR3 contains 14 residues. V lost 3 bases to trimming and J lost 3 bases, with 12 bases between them. Germline CDR1 SGHDT, CDR2 YYEEEE. The CDR3: CASSSEGLYTEAFF. The CDR3 bases are TGTGCCAGCAGCTCCGAGGGGCTCTACACTGAAGCTTTCTTT.

This chain connects TRBV6-6 to TRBJ2-2; 9 bases match TRBD1. This CDR3 spans 16 amino acids. After removal of 5 bases from V and 4 bases from J, the junction contained 8 bases not matched to a gene. Germline CDR1 and CDR2: MNHNY and SVGAGI (reference sequence). CDR3 amino acids: CASSGGQGIRTGELFF. CDR3 nucleotide sequence: TGTGCCAGCAGTGGGGGACAGGGAATTCGCACCGGGGAGCTGTTTTTT.

This clone was seen a few times. The V gene is TRBV11-2, the J gene TRBJ1-3, with TRBD1 matching 7 bases. Trimming removed 5 bases from V and 4 bases from J; junction bases left unmatched: 8. Germline V gene sequence: CDR1 SGHAT, CDR2 FQNNGV. The CDR3 is 15 amino acids. CDR3 protein: CASSVETGLGNTIYF. CDR3 coding DNA: TGTGCCAGCAGCGTCGAGACAGGGTTGGGAAACACCATATATTTT.

This rearrangement joins TRBV25-1 to TRBJ1-2; 8 bases map to TRBD1. The germline V gene encodes CDR1 MGHDK and CDR2 SYGVNS. This CDR3 spans 15 amino acids. V trimming: 3 bases; J trimming: 2 bases; junction bases outside the gene matches: 5. CDR3 sequence (DNA): TGTGCCAGCAGTGATCACAGGGGGACCAACTATGGCTACACCTTC. It yields the protein CASSDHRGTNYGYTF.

A few counts support this clone. The chain uses TRBV10-3 and TRBJ1-3; 8 bases match TRBD1. CDR3 length: 14 amino acids. Germline V gene lookup returns CDR1 ENHRY and CDR2 SYGVKD. With 3 bases clipped from V and 4 bases from J, the junction kept 2 bases outside the gene matches. The CDR3 DNA reads TGTGCCATCAGTGATTCAGGGGGCGGAAACACCATATATTTT. It codes for CAISDSGGGNTIYF.

The CDR3 DNA reads TGCAGTGCTAGGCTCACAGATACGCAGTATTTT. It specifies CSARLTDTQYF. The chain recombines TRBV20-1 with TRBJ2-3; D call uncertain. This CDR3 spans 11 amino acids. Germline V gene lookup returns CDR1 DFQATT and CDR2 SNEGSKA (reference sequence). V was shortened by 3 bases and J by 2 bases, with 3 bases between the two germline ends.

The chain uses TRBV7-3 and TRBJ2-1; 7 bases are a match to TRBD1. The ends lost 3 bases at V and 8 bases at J; junction bases unmatched: 4. The CDR3 is 13 residues long. Germline V gene lookup returns CDR1 SGHTA and CDR2 FQGTGA. CDR3 in amino acids: CASSLDRIDEQFF. CDR3 DNA: TGTGCCAGCAGCTTGGACAGGATCGATGAGCAGTTCTTC.

This chain links TRBV2 with TRBJ2-5; 7 bases agree with TRBD1. This CDR3 is built from 13 residues. V lost 7 bases to trimming and J lost 2 bases; unmatched junction nucleotides: 4. Germline CDR1 and CDR2: SNHLY and FYNNEI. CDR3 loop: CASIRDRQETQYF. The CDR3 DNA reads as TGTGCCAGCATACGGGACAGACAAGAGACCCAGTACTTC.

This clone has more than one count but fewer than ten. This sequence joins TRBV9 and TRBJ2-3; TRBD2 aligns across 11 bases. This CDR3 contains 16 residues. J lost 2 bases, V lost 3 bases, and 5 bases had no gene match. Germline CDR1 SGDLS, CDR2 YYNGEE. The CDR3 DNA reads TGTGCCAGCAGCGCCCTTAGCGGGGGGGCCACAGATACGCAGTATTTT. Protein sequence: CASSALSGGATDTQYF.

The genes are TRBV28 and TRBJ2-5, with 11 bases identical to TRBD2. Germline trimming cut 5 bases from V and 4 bases from J; bases unmatched to any gene: 6. The CDR3 spans 15 residues. CDR1 is MDHEN and CDR2 is SYDVKM in the germline V gene. The CDR3 DNA follows: TGTGCCAGCAGTCCTGTTAGCGGGAGGGGAGAGACCCAGTACTTC. Translated, it gives CASSPVSGRGETQYF.

The V call is TRBV5-5, the J call TRBJ2-7; 9 bases map to TRBD1. Per the germline V gene, CDR1 is SGHKS and CDR2 is YYEKEE (reference sequence). The CDR3 spans 14 residues. Unmatched junction bases numbered 2, after V lost 4 bases and J lost 0 bases. CDR3 sequence: CASSRDRDSYEQYF. The CDR3, as DNA: TGTGCCAGCAGCCGGGACAGGGACTCCTACGAGCAGTACTTC. Together with reference TRBV5-5 and TRBJ2-7, the CDR3 gives the full variable domain: DAGVTQSPTHLIKTRGQQVTLRCSPISGHKSVSWYQQVLGQGPQFIFQYYEKEERGRGNFPDRFSARQFPNYSSELNVNALLLGDSALYLCASSRDRDSYEQYFGPGTRLTVT.

The chain carries TRBV5-1 and TRBJ2-7; D is perhaps TRBD2 (5 bases). The germline CDR1 and CDR2 sequences are SGHRS and YFSETQ. The CDR3 totals 14 residues. Trimming left V 0 bases short and J 5 bases short, with 12 bases between. The CDR3 DNA reads TGCGCCAGCAGCTTGGGTAGAGGGATCGACGAGCAGTACTTC. The encoded protein is CASSLGRGIDEQYF.

This clone was counted a single time. This chain links TRBV6-6 with TRBJ2-7; 10 bases align to TRBD2. Trimming took 6 bases from V and 1 from J; bases not matched to a gene: 3. Germline CDR1 MNHNY, CDR2 SVGAGI (reference sequence). This CDR3 is built from 14 residues. CDR3 sequence reads: CASRKREGSYEQYF. The CDR3, as DNA: TGTGCCAGCAGGAAGCGGGAGGGTTCCTACGAGCAGTACTTC.

The CDR3 spells CASSEDSSYNSPLHF. CDR3 coding DNA: TGTGCCAGCTCCGAAGACAGTTCCTATAATTCACCCCTCCACTTT. This chain uses TRBV18 with TRBJ1-6; D perhaps matches TRBD1 (5 bases). Trimming took 6 bases from V and 1 from J, leaving 10 bases between them. Per the germline V gene, CDR1 is KGHSH and CDR2 is LQKENI. CDR3 length: 15 amino acids.

The V gene is TRBV4-2, the J gene TRBJ2-2; tentative D call: TRBD1 (5 bases). In germline, CDR1 is LGHNA, CDR2 YNFKEQ. V was clipped by 2 bases and J by 0 bases, with 10 bases between them. The length of the CDR3 is 16 residues. This CDR3 is CASSQPDSSNTGELFF. As DNA, the CDR3 is TGTGCCAGCAGCCAACCCGACAGCTCGAACACCGGGGAGCTGTTTTTT.

This clone came up once. V is TRBV28 and J is TRBJ2-1; TRBD1 or TRBD2 may be the D gene (5 bases each). Germline-derived CDR1 and CDR2 are MDHEN and SYDVKM. The CDR3 has 14 amino acids. Trimming took off 7 bases at V and 7 bases at J, with 17 bases between the two ends. In DNA, the CDR3 is TGTGCCAGCACCTTACGTCCGGGGCCGAATGAGCAGTTCTTC. The encoded protein is CASTLRPGPNEQFF. Full variable domain (missing parts from reference TRBV28 and TRBJ2-1): DVKVTQSSRYLVKRTGEKVFLECVQDMDHENMFWYRQDPGLGLRLIYFSYDVKMKEKGDIPEGYSVSREKKERFSLILESASTNQTSMYLCASTLRPGPNEQFFGPGTRLTVL.

Of note for this clone: A read error may account for a junction end that differs from germline. The V gene is TRBV2, the J gene TRBJ2-5, with D perhaps TRBD1 (6 bases). Looked up from germline, CDR1 is SNHLY and CDR2 is FYNNEI. The CDR3 contains 14 residues. CDR3 DNA sequence: TGTGCCAGCACTGAACAGGGTGGCCAAGAGACCCAGTACTTC. As protein: CASTEQGGQETQYF.

On this clone: One end of the junction fails to match germline, which may point to a read error. The rearrangement links TRBV27 to TRBJ2-6; no clear D gene. Per germline, CDR1 MNHEY and CDR2 SMNVEV (reference sequence). CDR3 length equals 12 residues. The CDR3 nucleotides are TGTGCCGGCAGTCCGGGGGCCAACGTCCTGACTTTC. Translation gives CAGSPGANVLTF.

V gene TRBV7-5 combines with J gene TRBJ1-4; no DNA check was done on the table's D call, TRBD1. TRBV7-5 is shown as a pseudogene. The CDR3 length is 15 residues. This chain's CDR3 is CVRSPPGVGDEKLFF. In DNA form, the CDR3 reads TGTGTCAGAAGCCCCCCAGGGGTTGGGGATGAAAAACTGTTTTTT.

The chain has TRBV28 and TRBJ2-7; either TRBD1 or TRBD2 may supply D (5 bases each). The V and J ends lost 7 bases and 2 bases respectively, with 12 bases between them. The germline gives CDR1 MDHEN, CDR2 SYDVKM. The CDR3 totals 13 residues. The CDR3 DNA sequence: TGTGCCAGCACGGGACCGAGAACCTACGAGCAGTACTTC. Translation: CASTGPRTYEQYF.

The rearrangement links TRBV6-1 to TRBJ1-2, with D uncertain. The CDR3 runs to 12 residues. V was cut by 6 bases and J by 5 bases, with 10 bases left in between. Germline values: CDR1 MNHNS, CDR2 SASEGT. CDR3 loop: CASRTPLYGYTF. Written as DNA, the CDR3 is TGTGCCAGCAGGACTCCCTTATATGGCTACACCTTC.

The J gene is TRBJ1-2, the V gene TRBV27; possibly TRBD1 for D (5 bases). The CDR3 is made up of 14 amino acids. Trimming removed 2 bases at V and 6 bases at J, with 13 bases between. The germline CDR1 and CDR2 sequences are MNHEY and SMNVEV (reference sequence). The CDR3: CASSLGRGQDGYTF. The CDR3 DNA is TGTGCCAGCAGTTTAGGGAGGGGCCAGGATGGCTACACCTTC.

The chain links TRBV6-5 to TRBJ2-4; TRBD1 matches at 8 bases. CDR1 and CDR2 (germline): MNHEY, SVGAGI. The CDR3 covers 12 residues. Trimming removed 6 bases from V and 12 bases from J; junction bases left unmatched: 7. The CDR3 loop reads CASSSGTGNQYF. DNA of the CDR3: TGTGCCAGCAGCTCTGGGACAGGAAATCAGTACTTC.

The rearrangement uses TRBV7-2 and TRBJ1-2, with D uncertain. The CDR3 is 13 amino acids. The ends were cut back, 2 bases at V and 7 bases at J, with 11 bases in the middle. Germline V gene lookup returns CDR1 SGHTA and CDR2 FQGNSA. The CDR3 loop reads CASSLFGESGYTF. CDR3 DNA: TGTGCCAGCAGCTTATTCGGGGAATCTGGCTACACCTTC.

This chain links TRBV29-1 with TRBJ1-1; D may be TRBD1 (6 bases). Germline CDR1 reads SQVTM; CDR2 reads ANQGSEA. V shed 7 bases and J shed 8 bases, with 8 bases lying between them. This CDR3 is 9 amino acids long. CDR3 sequence reads: CSAGGEAFF. The DNA of the CDR3 is TGCAGCGCTGGGGGCGAAGCTTTCTTT.